This T cell receptor (beta chain) was identified during a study of human T cells and chemical hapten exposure. The sample's time point: pre-sensitization, week 0. Treatment defined: therapeutic diphenylcyclopropenone sensitization with weekly scalp DPC. Library preparation tagged each individual cDNA molecule with a unique molecular identifier. In the source study's methods: A per-sample median of roughly 96,000 TCRs was observed, with counts ranging from roughly 20,000 to 750,000. TCRdb re-analysed the RACE reads in MiXCR, keeping a single row per CDR3 protein. The V and J calls follow TCRdb's processing rather than the paper's. The sample carries about 77,000 distinct CDR3 sequences, 12% to 15% recorded once. Only a few counts were recorded for this clonotype. This CDR3 has 14 amino acids. Trimming took off 5 bases at V and 1 base at J, with 11 bases between the two ends. Germline values: CDR1 SEHNR, CDR2 FQNEAQ (reference sequence).

The sequenced sample was whole blood, obtained in connection with sensitization to the hapten diphenylcyclopropenone (DPC). The V call is TRBV7-9, the J call TRBJ2-5; maybe TRBD2 (5 bases). This clonotype was sampled from a woman aged 45-65 years with alopecia areata. Some clones in this sample may be carry-over from other donors' samples. CDR3 coding DNA: TGTGCCAGCAGCCTTGAGCGGAGCCAAGAGACCCAGTACTTC. This sequence encodes CASSLERSQETQYF.